The rows below give T cell receptor beta chains drawn from one sample of a study of T-cell memory formation after mild COVID-19. TCRdb itself ran the 5' RACE reads through MiXCR, one entry per CDR3 protein. Of 200,000 or so distinct CDR3 sequences listed, about a sixth are singletons. The sample comprised PBMCs or a T cell subset sorted from them (not recorded which). These receptors came from an adult woman who had mild COVID-19 (a few samples of this study predate the infection). Cell type and time point are not known. The conserved cysteine and the conserved F or W are not part of the CDR3 here. Fields, in order: V gene, clone size, CDR3 protein. Not all rows give a size; the values are once, few, many and, for expanded clones, a class.

TRBV5-1 . ASSLDIGGRYEQY
TRBV28 few ASSLGEEQY
TRBV5-1 . ASSGAAPSDGYT
TRBV9 few ASSVGGRLSYEQY
TRBV5-1 few ASSVVPGDGYT
TRBV12-3/TRBV12-4 few ASSLQGPTGNTIY
TRBV7-8 medium-sized ASSLGQKWNIQY
TRBV5-1 . ASSSSRGRESYEQY
TRBV7-2 . ASSLWVSYEQY
TRBV12-3/TRBV12-4 few ASSSWTGPFQH
TRBV7-2 many ASSGFRDSKETQY
TRBV20-1 . SAKTDSYEQY
TRBV20-1 . SARPSYRVGQPQH
TRBV19 few ASSMEGRNTGELF
TRBV4-2 few ASSPASHPHGLGGGGDRTQF
TRBV7-2 . ASSFPGVRNREKLF
TRBV4-1 . ASSRGTYTDTQY
TRBV7-9 . ASSFTVEQY
TRBV7-2 . ASRLNTGELF
TRBV29-1 . SVEGTSGMSYEQY
TRBV19 . ASSMLWDSSYEQY
TRBV6-5 . ASSYESGRGYT
TRBV3-1 few ASSQPRWREGSAVYEQY
TRBV30 . AWSVLGTVDYEQY
TRBV7-2 . ASSTTGTSQETQY
TRBV13 . ASSASRTGNEQF
TRBV7-2 . ASSSQPWTGDYGYT
TRBV7-3 many ASSRIPGGTEAF